A single sample is the source of the 3 T cell receptor beta chains below, sequenced in a study of radiation and T cells in renal cell carcinoma. The time point: baseline pretreatment blood. Treatment in this sample: 15 Gy SBRT to primary tumor, nephrectomy 4 weeks later. TCRdb's copy holds only in-frame clones and misses some; the assay was immunoSEQ multiplex PCR. Of approximately 100,000 clones listed, 80% to 90% are singletons. The input for sequencing was blood, taken from a patient whose treatment included radiotherapy and nephrectomy. These TCRs come from a man aged 50 to 59 with renal cell carcinoma.

V is TRBV29-1 and J is TRBJ2-3; 8 bases are a match to TRBD2. Germline V gene sequence: CDR1 SQVTM, CDR2 ANQGSEA. J lost 3 bases, V lost 8 bases, and 7 bases had no gene match. The CDR3 has 13 amino acids. The CDR3 is CSRAGVGTDTQYF. The CDR3 coding sequence is TGCAGCCGAGCGGGAGTAGGGACAGATACGCAGTATTTT.

This clone was detected only a few times. This chain joins TRBV5-1 and TRBJ2-2; D ambiguous. V gave up 4 bases and J gave up 4 bases, with 17 bases separating them. Germline values: CDR1 SGHRS, CDR2 YFSETQ. The CDR3 has 16 amino acids. The CDR3 is CASSPQNYGGTGELFF. The CDR3 DNA sequence: TGCGCCAGCAGCCCGCAGAACTACGGTGGCACCGGGGAGCTGTTTTTT.

This clone is a singleton in its sample. CDR3 DNA sequence: TGTGCCAGCAGTTTCCACGGACAGGGAGCGACGTACGAGCAGTACTTC. Protein product: CASSFHGQGATYEQYF. The chain carries TRBV27 and TRBJ2-7, with 8 nucleotides matching TRBD1. The germline gives CDR1 MNHEY, CDR2 SMNVEV (reference sequence). With 3 bases clipped from V and 4 bases from J, the junction kept 11 bases outside the gene matches. The CDR3 runs 16 residues.